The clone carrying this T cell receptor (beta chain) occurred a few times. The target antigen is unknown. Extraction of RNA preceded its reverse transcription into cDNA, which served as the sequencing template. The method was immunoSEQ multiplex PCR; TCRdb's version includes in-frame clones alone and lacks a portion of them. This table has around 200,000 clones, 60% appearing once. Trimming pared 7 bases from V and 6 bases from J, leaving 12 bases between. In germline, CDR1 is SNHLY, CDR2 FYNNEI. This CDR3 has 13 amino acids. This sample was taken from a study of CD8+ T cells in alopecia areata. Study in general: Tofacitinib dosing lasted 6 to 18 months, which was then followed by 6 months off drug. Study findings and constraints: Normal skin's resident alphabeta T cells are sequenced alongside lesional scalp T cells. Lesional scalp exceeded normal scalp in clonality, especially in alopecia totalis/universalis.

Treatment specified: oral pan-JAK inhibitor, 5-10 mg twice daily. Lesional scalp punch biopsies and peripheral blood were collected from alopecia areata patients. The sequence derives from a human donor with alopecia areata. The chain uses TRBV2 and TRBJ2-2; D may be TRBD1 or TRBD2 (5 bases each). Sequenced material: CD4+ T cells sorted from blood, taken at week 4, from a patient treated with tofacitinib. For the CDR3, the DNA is TGTGCCAGCACCGTATCGGGGCCCGGGGAGCTGTTTTTT. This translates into CASTVSGPGELFF. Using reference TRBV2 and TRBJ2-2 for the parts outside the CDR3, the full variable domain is EPEVTQTPSHQVTQMGQEVILRCVPISNHLYFYWYRQILGQKVEFLVSFYNNEISEKSEIFDDQFSVERPDGSNFTLKIRSTKLEDSAMYFCASTVSGPGELFFGEGSRLTVL.